Reported below is one T cell receptor beta chain. The antigen remains undetermined. The ends lost 3 bases at V and 2 bases at J; junction bases unmatched: 8. The CDR3 is 15 residues long. Looked up from germline, CDR1 is SGHDT and CDR2 is YYEEEE. This entry comes from a study of T cell responses to AZD1222 COVID-19 vaccine. The overall study: Pooling covered second doses at about 4 or about 12 weeks.

Assay: immunoSEQ multiplex PCR; the TCRdb copy retains only in-frame clones and omits some. The sample yields about 200,000 clones, almost 90% seen once. Study-wide findings and caveats: Repertoire sampling was restricted to post-peak T cell response timepoints. Researchers report vaccine-associated CD4 TCRs spanning spike, with dominance at 160-218 and 743-854. Clonal diversity may have been underestimated, and the donors were mostly white British, with more females than males.

This TCR was recovered from an adult in good health. Here the sequenced sample was peripheral blood, taken on day 0 of AZD1222 vaccination. V usage is TRBV5-6 and J usage is TRBJ2-7, with 7 bases lining up with TRBD1. DNA of the CDR3: TGTGCCAGCAGCTATCGGGGACAGCTCGCCTACGAGCAGTACTTC. Translating it yields CASSYRGQLAYEQYF.